This T cell receptor beta chain was obtained from a study of cytomegalovirus exposure and HLA in healthy donors. Whether this donor was CMV seropositive was not recorded. PCR primers comprised 60 Vbeta and 13 Jbeta primers. Assay: immunoSEQ multiplex PCR; the TCRdb copy retains only in-frame clones and omits some. The repertoire has more than 200,000 clones, about 83% of them found once; the top ten carry 1% to 1.5%. V was clipped by 0 bases and J by 11 bases, with 16 bases between them. Germline CDR1 is GTSNPN and CDR2 is SVGIG (reference sequence). This CDR3 comprises 13 residues. As for this clone: Antigen: not known.

The study, taken as a whole, reports: Certain sequence variants were highly shared and formed a cluster, and this cluster was likely a sequencing artifact. In an earlier analysis, about 87% or about 30%: the productive usage of most TCR beta V segments. According to a later analysis, donors in an Asian-associated ancestry cluster reportedly had fewer N-insertions than the approximately 720-donor mean.

The sequence came from a human donor in good health. The chain combines TRBV30 with TRBJ1-2, with D perhaps TRBD1 (5 bases). What was sequenced was PBMCs. The CDR3: CAWSVNSWGLYTF. CDR3 bases: TGTGCCTGGAGTGTTAATTCGTGGGGCCTGTACACCTTC. The complete variable domain, with remaining parts taken from reference TRBV30 and TRBJ1-2, reads SQTIHQWPATLVQPVGSPLSLECTVEGTSNPNLYWYRQAAGRGLQLLFYSVGIGQISSEVPQNLSASRPQDRQFILSSKKLLLSDSGFYLCAWSVNSWGLYTFGSGTRLTVV.